This T cell receptor beta chain came from a study of cytomegalovirus exposure and HLA in healthy donors. General observations from the study: Most sequenced TCRs were rare (though some public TCRs occurred in many donors). The Asian-associated ancestry cluster reportedly had fewer N-insertions than the approximately 670-donor mean in a later analysis. For TCR beta chains, V- and J-gene trimming was later linked to a missense DCLRE1C variant.

This clone appeared a few times. What it binds is unknown. It was with 60 Vbeta and 13 Jbeta primers that the PCR ran. The protocol was immunoSEQ multiplex PCR, while the TCRdb copy is restricted to in-frame clones and leaves out a portion. The profile shows under 200,000 clones, about four fifths of them singletons. The receptor's source is a man aged 35 to 55 in good health and CMV-seropositive. The sample comprised PBMCs.

This CDR3 is CASSQMTGLGGYTF. CDR3 nucleotides: TGTGCCAGCAGCCAAATGACAGGGTTGGGAGGCTACACCTTC. The chain is built from TRBV7-2 and TRBJ1-2, with 7 bases fitting TRBD1. The J segment lost 8 bases and the V segment lost 5 bases, leaving 11 bases of the junction unmatched. CDR1 SGHTA and CDR2 FQGNSA come from the germline V gene. The CDR3 totals 14 residues.